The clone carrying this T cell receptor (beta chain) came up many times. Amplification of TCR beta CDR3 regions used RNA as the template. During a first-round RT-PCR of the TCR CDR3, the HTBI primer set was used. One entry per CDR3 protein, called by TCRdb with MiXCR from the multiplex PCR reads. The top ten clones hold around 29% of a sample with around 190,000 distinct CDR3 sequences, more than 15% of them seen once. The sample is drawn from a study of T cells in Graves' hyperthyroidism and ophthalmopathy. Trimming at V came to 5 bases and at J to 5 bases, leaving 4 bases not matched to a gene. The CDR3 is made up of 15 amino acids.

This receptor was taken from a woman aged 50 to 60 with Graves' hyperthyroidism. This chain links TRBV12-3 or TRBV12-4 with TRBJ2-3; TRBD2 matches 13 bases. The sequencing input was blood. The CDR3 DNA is TGTGCCAGCAGTCGAACTAGCGGGGGGGTAGATACGCAGTATTTT. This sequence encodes CASSRTSGGVDTQYF.